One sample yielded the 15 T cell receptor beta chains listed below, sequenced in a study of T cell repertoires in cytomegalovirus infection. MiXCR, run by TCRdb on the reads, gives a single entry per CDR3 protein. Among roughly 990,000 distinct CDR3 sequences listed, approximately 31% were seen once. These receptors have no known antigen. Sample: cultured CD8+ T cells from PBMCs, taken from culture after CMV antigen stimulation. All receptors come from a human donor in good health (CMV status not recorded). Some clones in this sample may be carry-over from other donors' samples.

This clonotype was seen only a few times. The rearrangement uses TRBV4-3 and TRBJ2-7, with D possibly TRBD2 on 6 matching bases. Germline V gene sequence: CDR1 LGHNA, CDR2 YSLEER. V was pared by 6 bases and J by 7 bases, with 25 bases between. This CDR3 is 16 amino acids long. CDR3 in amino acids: CASRQLGQGPGGEQYV. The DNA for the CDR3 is TGCGCCAGCAGGCAATTAGGACAAGGGCCCGGGGGAGAGCAGTACGTC.

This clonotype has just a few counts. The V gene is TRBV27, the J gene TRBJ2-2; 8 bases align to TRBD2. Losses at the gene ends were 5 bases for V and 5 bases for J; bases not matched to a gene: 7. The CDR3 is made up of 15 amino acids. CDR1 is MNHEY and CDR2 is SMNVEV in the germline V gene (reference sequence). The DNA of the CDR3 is TGTGCCAGCAGTCCTCGGGGGGGGCGTACCGGGGAGCTGTTTTTT. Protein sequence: CASSPRGGRTGELFF.

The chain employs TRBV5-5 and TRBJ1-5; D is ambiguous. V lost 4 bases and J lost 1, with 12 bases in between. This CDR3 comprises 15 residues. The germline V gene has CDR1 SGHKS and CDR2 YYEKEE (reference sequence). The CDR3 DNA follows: TGTGCCAGCAGCCCAGGAGGAGGGAGCAATCAGCCCCAGCATTTT. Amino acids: CASSPGGGSNQPQHF.

In DNA, the CDR3 is TGTGCCAGCAGCTTAACAGGGAACGAGCAGTACGTC. Protein product: CASSLTGNEQYV. V usage is TRBV5-5 and J usage is TRBJ2-7; tentative D call: TRBD1 (6 bases). The CDR3 is 12 residues long. From germline, CDR1 is SGHKS and CDR2 YYEKEE (reference sequence). The V end lost 2 bases, the J end lost 5 bases, and 8 bases lay between the germline ends.

This CDR3 is CASSNRDPSTDTQYF. The CDR3 DNA reads as TGTGCCAGCAGTAACCGGGATCCTAGCACAGATACGCAGTATTTT. The V call is TRBV12-3 or TRBV12-4, the J call TRBJ2-3, with a possible D match to TRBD2 (5 bases). This CDR3 is built from 15 residues. The V end was cut by 5 bases, the J end by 0 bases, with 12 bases between.

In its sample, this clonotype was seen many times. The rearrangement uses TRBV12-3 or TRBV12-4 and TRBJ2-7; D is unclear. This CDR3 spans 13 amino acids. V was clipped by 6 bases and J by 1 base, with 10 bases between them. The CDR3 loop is CASRPTSSYEQYF. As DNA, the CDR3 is TGTGCCAGCAGGCCGACGTCTTCCTACGAGCAGTACTTC.

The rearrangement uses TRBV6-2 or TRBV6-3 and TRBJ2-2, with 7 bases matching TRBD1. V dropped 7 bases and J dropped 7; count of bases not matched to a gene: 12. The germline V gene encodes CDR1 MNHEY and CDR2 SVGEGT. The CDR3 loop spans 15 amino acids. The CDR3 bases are TGTGCCAGCATGAGGGGGCCCGGCTGGGACGGGGAGCTGTTTTTT. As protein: CASMRGPGWDGELFF.

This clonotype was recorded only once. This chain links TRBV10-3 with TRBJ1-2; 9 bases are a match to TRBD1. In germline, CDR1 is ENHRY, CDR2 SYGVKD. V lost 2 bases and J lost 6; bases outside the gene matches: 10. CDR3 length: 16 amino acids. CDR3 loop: CAISEPGGQGRHGYTF. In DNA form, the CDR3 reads TGTGCCATCAGTGAGCCGGGTGGACAGGGGCGACATGGCTACACCTTC.

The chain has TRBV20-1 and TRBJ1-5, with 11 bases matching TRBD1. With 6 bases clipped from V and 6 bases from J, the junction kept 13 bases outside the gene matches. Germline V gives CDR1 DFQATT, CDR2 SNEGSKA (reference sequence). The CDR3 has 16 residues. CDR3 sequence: CSATDRGRDGFQPQHF. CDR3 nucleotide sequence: TGCAGTGCCACGGACAGGGGGCGAGATGGATTTCAGCCCCAGCATTTT.

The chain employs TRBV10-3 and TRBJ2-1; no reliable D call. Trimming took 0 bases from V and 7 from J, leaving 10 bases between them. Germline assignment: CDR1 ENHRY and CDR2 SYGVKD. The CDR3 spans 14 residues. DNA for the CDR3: TGTGCCATCAGTGAGTCGACCCTACGAAATGAGCAGTTCTTC. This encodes CAISESTLRNEQFF.

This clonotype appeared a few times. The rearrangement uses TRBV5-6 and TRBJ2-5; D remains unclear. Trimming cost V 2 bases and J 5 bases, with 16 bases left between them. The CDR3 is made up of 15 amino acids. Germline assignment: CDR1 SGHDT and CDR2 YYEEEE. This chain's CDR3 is CASSLRVGGWETQYF. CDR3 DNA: TGTGCCAGCAGCTTACGGGTCGGTGGCTGGGAGACCCAGTACTTC.

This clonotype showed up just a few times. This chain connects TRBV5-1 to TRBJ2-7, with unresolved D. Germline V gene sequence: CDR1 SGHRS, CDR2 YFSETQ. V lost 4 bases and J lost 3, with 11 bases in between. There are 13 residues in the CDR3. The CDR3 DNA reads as TGCGCCAGCAGCCGACCCCCCGACTACGAGCAGTACTTC. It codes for CASSRPPDYEQYF.

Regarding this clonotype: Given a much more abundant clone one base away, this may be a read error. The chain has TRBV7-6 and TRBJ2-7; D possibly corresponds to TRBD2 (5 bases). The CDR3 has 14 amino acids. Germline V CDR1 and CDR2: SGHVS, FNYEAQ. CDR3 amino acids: CVSSPEGHLYEQYF. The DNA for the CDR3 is TGTGTCAGCAGCCCAGAGGGCCACCTCTACGAGCAGTACTTC. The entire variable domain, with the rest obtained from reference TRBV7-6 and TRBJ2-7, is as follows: GAGVSQSPRYKVTKRGQDVALRCDPISGHVSLYWYRQALGQGPEFLTYFNYEAQQDKSGLPNDRFSAERPEGSISTLTIQRTEQRDSAMYRCVSSPEGHLYEQYFGPGTRLTVT.

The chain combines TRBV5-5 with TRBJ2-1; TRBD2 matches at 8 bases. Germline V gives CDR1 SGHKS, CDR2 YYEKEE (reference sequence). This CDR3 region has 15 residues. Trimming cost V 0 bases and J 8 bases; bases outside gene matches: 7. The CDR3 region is CASSLAGGGQDEQFF. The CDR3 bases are TGTGCCAGCAGCTTGGCGGGCGGGGGGCAGGATGAGCAGTTCTTC.

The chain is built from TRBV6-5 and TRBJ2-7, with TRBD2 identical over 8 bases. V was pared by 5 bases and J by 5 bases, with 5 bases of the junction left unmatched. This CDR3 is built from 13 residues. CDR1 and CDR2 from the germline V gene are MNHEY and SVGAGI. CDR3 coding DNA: TGTGCCAGCAGTCCGGGACTAGTGAACGAGCAGTACTTC. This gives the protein CASSPGLVNEQYF.